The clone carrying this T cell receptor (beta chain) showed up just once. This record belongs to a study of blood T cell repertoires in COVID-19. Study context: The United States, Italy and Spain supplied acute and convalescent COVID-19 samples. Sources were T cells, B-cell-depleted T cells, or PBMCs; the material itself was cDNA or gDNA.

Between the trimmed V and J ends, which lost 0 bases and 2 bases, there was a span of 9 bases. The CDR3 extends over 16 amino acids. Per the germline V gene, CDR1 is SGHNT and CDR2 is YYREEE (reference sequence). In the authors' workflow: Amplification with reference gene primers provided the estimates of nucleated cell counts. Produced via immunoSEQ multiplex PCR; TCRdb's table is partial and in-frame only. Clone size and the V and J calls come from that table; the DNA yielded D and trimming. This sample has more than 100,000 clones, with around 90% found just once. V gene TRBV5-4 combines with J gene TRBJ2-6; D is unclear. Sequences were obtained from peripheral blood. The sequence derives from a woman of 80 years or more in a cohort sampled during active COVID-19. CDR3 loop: CASSLVAVTGANVLTF. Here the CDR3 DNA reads TGTGCCAGCAGCTTGGTGGCTGTGACTGGGGCCAACGTCCTGACTTTC.